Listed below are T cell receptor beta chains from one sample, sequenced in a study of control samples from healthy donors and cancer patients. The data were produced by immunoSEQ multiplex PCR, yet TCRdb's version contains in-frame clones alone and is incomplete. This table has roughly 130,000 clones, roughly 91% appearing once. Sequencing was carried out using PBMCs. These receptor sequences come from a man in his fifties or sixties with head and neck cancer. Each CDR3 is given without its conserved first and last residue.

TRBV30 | AWSPRGPHSPLH
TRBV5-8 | ASSSSWTGFGGSYEQY
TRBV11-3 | ASSPERASNEQF
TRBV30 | AWSVKYTFYGYT
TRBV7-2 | ASSLTLGEQY
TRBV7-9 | AIYQWGVDTEAF
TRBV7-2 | ASSRGQITGELF
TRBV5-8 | ASSFAQGSLGYT
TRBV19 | ASKTTSGSLSGQF
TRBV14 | ASSQDRGGEQY
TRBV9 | ASSPHGGLLAKNIQY
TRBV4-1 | ASSQPRGGTEAF
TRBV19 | ASSDKKGDTQY
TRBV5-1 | ASSLRSSGGVGELF
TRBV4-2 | ASSLGGGGSGNTIY
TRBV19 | ASNRGILVMNTEAF
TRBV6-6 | ASREAGQNTEAF
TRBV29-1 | SVSHTSNTEAF
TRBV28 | ASSLGIGGSYEQY
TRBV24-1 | ATSDLEGIGELF